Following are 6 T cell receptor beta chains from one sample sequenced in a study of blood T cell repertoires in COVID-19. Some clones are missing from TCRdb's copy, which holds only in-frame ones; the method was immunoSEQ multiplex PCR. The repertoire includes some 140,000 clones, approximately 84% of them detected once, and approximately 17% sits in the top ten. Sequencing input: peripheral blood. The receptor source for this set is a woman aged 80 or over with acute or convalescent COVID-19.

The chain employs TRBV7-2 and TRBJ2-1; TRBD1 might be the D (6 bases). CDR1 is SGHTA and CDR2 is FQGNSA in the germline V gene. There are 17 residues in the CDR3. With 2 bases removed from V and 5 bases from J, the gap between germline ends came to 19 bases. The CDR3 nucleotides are TGTGCCAGCAGCTTATCCGGGACACCCTTAGGCCACAATGAGCAGTTCTTC. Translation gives CASSLSGTPLGHNEQFF.

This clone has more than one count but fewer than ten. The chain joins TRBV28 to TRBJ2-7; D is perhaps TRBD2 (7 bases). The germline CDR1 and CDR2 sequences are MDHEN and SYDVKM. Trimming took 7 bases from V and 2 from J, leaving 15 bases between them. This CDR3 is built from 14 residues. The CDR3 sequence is CASNPGGRTYEQYF. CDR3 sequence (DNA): TGTGCCAGCAATCCCGGGGGGCGGACCTACGAGCAGTACTTC.

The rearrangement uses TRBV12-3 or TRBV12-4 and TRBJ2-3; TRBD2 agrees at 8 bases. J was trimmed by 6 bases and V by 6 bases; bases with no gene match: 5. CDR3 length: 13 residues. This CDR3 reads CASSRRLADTQYF. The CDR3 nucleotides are TGTGCCAGCAGCCGCCGACTAGCGGATACGCAGTATTTT.

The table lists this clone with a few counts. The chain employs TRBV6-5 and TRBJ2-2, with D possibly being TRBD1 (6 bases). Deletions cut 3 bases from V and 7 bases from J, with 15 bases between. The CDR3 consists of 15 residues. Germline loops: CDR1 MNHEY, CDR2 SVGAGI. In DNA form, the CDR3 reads TGTGCCAGCAGTTATCGGACAGAACTTTACGGGGAGCTGTTTTTT. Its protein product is CASSYRTELYGELFF.

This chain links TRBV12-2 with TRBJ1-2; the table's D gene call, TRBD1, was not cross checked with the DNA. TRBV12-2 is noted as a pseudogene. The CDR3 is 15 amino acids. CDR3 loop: CASRLATGQQYGYTF. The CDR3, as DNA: TGTGCAAGTCGCTTAGCCACGGGACAGCAATATGGCTACACCTTC.

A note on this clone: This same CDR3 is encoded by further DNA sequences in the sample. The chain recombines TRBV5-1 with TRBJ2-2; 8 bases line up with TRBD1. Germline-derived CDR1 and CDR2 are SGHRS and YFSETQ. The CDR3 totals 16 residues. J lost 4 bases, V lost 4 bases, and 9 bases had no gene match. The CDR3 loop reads CASSLGQGARTGELFF. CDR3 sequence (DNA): TGCGCCAGCAGCCTAGGTCAGGGGGCGCGCACCGGGGAGCTGTTTTTT.